This T cell receptor beta chain was retrieved from a study of response to subunit inactivated influenza vaccine. This clonotype has a handful of counts. Its target is not known. Trimming removed 3 bases from V and 5 bases from J; junction bases left unmatched: 1. Germline assignment: CDR1 LGHNA and CDR2 YNFKEQ. CDR3 length equals 14 residues. TCRdb processed the RT-PCR reads anew with MiXCR; each CDR3 protein has one entry. This table holds over 750,000 distinct CDR3 sequences, 21% found once. Study outcomes and limitations: With each seasonal influenza vaccination, the authors suggested, few new T cells are recruited.

The J gene is TRBJ2-7, the V gene TRBV4-2; TRBD2 aligns across 13 bases. The sequencing here drew on PBMCs from blood, taken 4 to 6 days after vaccination. The source of this sequence is a man aged 45 to 65 who received an inactivated influenza vaccine. CDR3 sequence: CASSHGLAGDEQYF. The CDR3 bases are TGTGCCAGCAGCCACGGACTAGCGGGGGACGAGCAGTACTTC.